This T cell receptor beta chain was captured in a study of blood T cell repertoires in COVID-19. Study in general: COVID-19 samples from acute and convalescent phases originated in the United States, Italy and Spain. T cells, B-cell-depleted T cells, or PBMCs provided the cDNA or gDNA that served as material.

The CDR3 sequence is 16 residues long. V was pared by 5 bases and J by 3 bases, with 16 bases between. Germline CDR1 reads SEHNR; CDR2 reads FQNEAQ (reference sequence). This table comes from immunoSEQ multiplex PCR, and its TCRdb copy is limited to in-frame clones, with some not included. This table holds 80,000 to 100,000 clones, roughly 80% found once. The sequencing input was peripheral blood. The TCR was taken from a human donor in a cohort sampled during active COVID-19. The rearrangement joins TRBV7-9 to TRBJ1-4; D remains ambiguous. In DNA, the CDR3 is TGTGCCAGCAGCCCCGGGCTTGGGAGGGCTAATGAAAAACTGTTTTTT. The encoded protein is CASSPGLGRANEKLFF.